The 29 T cell receptor beta chains below all came from one sample that was sequenced in a study of tumor and adjacent non-tumor tissue in lung cancer. A modified ARM-PCR protocol with three rounds of nested PCR amplified TCRbeta. In TCRdb, the multiplex PCR reads were re-called with MiXCR into one record per CDR3 protein. In the table there are approximately 120,000 distinct CDR3 sequences, approximately 82% of which are singletons. This sample's RNA came from whole unsorted tissue. Material: lung tumor tissue. Receptor source: a woman between 55 and 75 years old with non-small cell lung cancer.

Concerning this clonotype: Being one base from a much bigger clone, this may be a read error. The chain is built from TRBV29-1 and TRBJ1-2, with D unresolved. Trimming took 1 base from V and 10 from J, leaving 16 bases between them. The CDR3 is 13 residues long. From germline, CDR1 is SQVTM and CDR2 ANQGSEA. CDR3 nucleotides: TGCAGCGTTGAAGTTGGAGGGCGCGGGGACTACACCTTC. This sequence encodes CSVEVGGRGDYTF.

Worth noting for this clonotype: Just one base apart from a much larger clone, this may be a read error. The V gene is TRBV11-2, the J gene TRBJ2-3; the D call may be TRBD1 or TRBD2 (5 bases each). Germline V lookup: CDR1 SGHAT, CDR2 FQNNGV. The CDR3 loop spans 16 amino acids. V was cut by 5 bases and J by 1 base, with 16 bases left in between. CDR3 sequence (DNA): TGTGCCAGCAGCCGAACTCTAGTGGGGGGCACAGATACGCAGTATTTT. It encodes CASSRTLVGGTDTQYF. The entire variable domain, with the rest obtained from reference TRBV11-2 and TRBJ2-3, is as follows: EAGVAQSPRYKIIEKRQSVAFWCNPISGHATLYWYQQILGQGPKLLIQFQNNGVVDDSQLPKDRFSAERLKGVDSTLKIQPAKLEDSAVYLCASSRTLVGGTDTQYFGPGTRLTVL.

Concerning this clonotype itself: This clone may be a read error of a much larger clone one base away. This chain joins TRBV4-3 and TRBJ1-5; D is perhaps TRBD1 (5 bases). Germline V gives CDR1 LGHNA, CDR2 YSLEER. The CDR3 is 15 amino acids. The germline V and J ends were trimmed by 0 bases and 4 bases, with 10 bases remaining between them. CDR3 in DNA: TGCGCCAGCAGCCAAGATAGGTGGACAAATCAGCCCCAGCATTTT. Translating gives CASSQDRWTNQPQHF.

This rearrangement joins TRBV11-2 to TRBJ2-7; 7 bases fit TRBD2. The CDR3 consists of 13 residues. J gave up 7 bases and V 5 bases, and 8 bases lay outside the gene matches. Germline assignment: CDR1 SGHAT and CDR2 FQNNGV. The CDR3 loop is CASSLGRVGEQYF. The CDR3 DNA is TGTGCCAGCAGCCTGGGGAGGGTGGGTGAGCAGTACTTC.

This clonotype showed up many times. This rearrangement joins TRBV6-2 or TRBV6-3 to TRBJ1-4, with no clear D. The V gene's germline CDR1 is MNHEY and CDR2 SVGEGT. Deletions cut 5 bases from V and 0 bases from J, with 10 bases between. The CDR3 length is 15 residues. The CDR3 nucleotides read TGTGCCAGCAGTGGAGCAGACGCAACTAATGAAAAACTGTTTTTT. The encoded protein is CASSGADATNEKLFF.

Ten or more counts support this clonotype. The rearrangement joins TRBV12-3 or TRBV12-4 to TRBJ1-2; tentatively, D is TRBD1 (5 bases). The length of the CDR3 is 12 residues. V lost 4 bases and J lost 2, with 5 bases in between. The CDR3 spells CASSSGNYGYTF. CDR3 sequence (DNA): TGTGCCAGCAGTTCAGGGAACTATGGCTACACCTTC.

With regard to this clonotype: The junction and the germline gene differ at one end; a read error may be behind it. The gene calls are TRBV20-1 and TRBJ1-4; D is unclear. Germline V gene sequence: CDR1 DFQATT, CDR2 SNEGSKA (reference sequence). The CDR3 spans 15 residues. The CDR3 is CSVRYPGASNEKLFF. The CDR3 nucleotides are TGCAGTGTTAGATATCCGGGAGCTTCTAATGAAAAACTGTTTTTT.

The chain joins TRBV4-3 to TRBJ2-1; 13 bases map to TRBD2. Germline V gives CDR1 LGHNA, CDR2 YSLEER. CDR3 size: 16 residues. V shed 7 bases and J 4 bases; nucleotides not matched to a gene: 7. The CDR3 reads CASTHGTSGIYNEQFF. CDR3 coding DNA: TGCGCCAGCACCCATGGGACTAGCGGGATTTACAATGAGCAGTTCTTC.

The genes are TRBV11-2 and TRBJ2-1; D is unresolved. Germline V gene lookup returns CDR1 SGHAT and CDR2 FQNNGV. Trimming removed 1 base at V and 6 bases at J, with 25 bases between. This CDR3 has 19 amino acids. The CDR3 region is CASSLGGGVSGNKSNEQFF. Here the CDR3 DNA reads TGTGCCAGCAGCTTAGGGGGTGGGGTATCGGGTAACAAGTCCAATGAGCAGTTCTTC.

This clonotype is a singleton in its sample. V usage is TRBV5-6 and J usage is TRBJ2-1; no firm D call. V was cut by 8 bases and J by 6 bases, with 9 bases left in between. The CDR3 totals 11 residues. Germline loops: CDR1 SGHDT, CDR2 YYEEEE. CDR3 sequence (DNA): TGTGCCAGTATCCGATGCAATGAGCAGTTCTTC. Protein product: CASIRCNEQFF.

This clonotype appeared many times. This chain uses TRBV29-1 with TRBJ1-1, with 7 bases that match TRBD1. Germline values: CDR1 SQVTM, CDR2 ANQGSEA. With 4 bases clipped from V and 4 bases from J, the junction kept 3 bases outside the gene matches. The CDR3 has 12 residues. CDR3 amino acids: CSVVAGGTEAFF. The DNA for the CDR3 is TGCAGCGTTGTGGCAGGGGGCACTGAAGCTTTCTTT. The full variable domain, in which reference TRBV29-1 and TRBJ1-1 provide the parts outside the CDR3, is SAVISQKPSRDICQRGTSLTIQCQVDSQVTMMFWYRQQPGQSLTLIATANQGSEATYESGFVIDKFPISRPNLTFSTLTVSNMSPEDSSIYLCSVVAGGTEAFFGQGTRLTVV.

Notes on this clonotype: A much bigger clone sits one base away, suggesting this may be a read error. V usage is TRBV5-4 and J usage is TRBJ2-7; D call uncertain. This CDR3 has 15 residues. Germline loops: CDR1 SGHNT, CDR2 YYREEE (reference sequence). Trimming cost V 4 bases and J 2 bases, with 16 bases left between them. The chain's CDR3 is CASSPSKGFTYEQYF. DNA of the CDR3: TGTGCCAGCAGCCCCTCGAAAGGTTTCACCTACGAGCAGTACTTC.

A word on this clonotype: Germline is not matched at one junction end, which may reflect a read error. The V and J genes are TRBV5-4 and TRBJ2-2, with 8 bases matching TRBD1. The CDR3 has 14 residues. Germline V CDR1 and CDR2: SGHNT, YYREEE (reference sequence). CDR3 residues: CASSSGQDTGELLF. CDR3 sequence (DNA): TGTGCCAGCAGTTCGGGACAGGACACCGGGGAGCTGCTCTTT.

Remarks on this clonotype: One end of the junction fails to match germline, which may point to a read error. The V gene is TRBV11-2, the J gene TRBJ2-6; the D call may be TRBD1 or TRBD2 (5 bases each). This CDR3 comprises 15 residues. The germline V gene has CDR1 SGHAT and CDR2 FQNNGV. The CDR3 here is CASSGEGSGGNVLTF. The CDR3 region has the DNA TGTGCCAGCAGCGGAGAGGGCTCTGGGGGCAACGTCCTGACTTTC.

The chain links TRBV11-1 to TRBJ2-1; D ambiguous. Germline V gene lookup returns CDR1 SGHAT and CDR2 FQDESV (reference sequence). CDR3 length: 13 residues. Trimming left V 4 bases short and J 10 bases short, with 14 bases between. CDR3: CASSCLVWSEQFF. DNA of the CDR3: TGTGCCAGCAGCTGCCTAGTGTGGAGCGAGCAGTTCTTC.

Details on this clonotype: At one boundary the junction diverges from the germline segment, which might be a read error. The chain couples TRBV6-1 to TRBJ2-3; D is unresolved. The V gene's germline CDR1 is MNHNS and CDR2 SASEGT. This CDR3 region has 13 residues. The CDR3 nucleotides are TGTGCCAGCAGTGAAAACTACACAGATATGCAGTATTTT. Residues: CASSENYTDMQYF.

Comments on this clonotype: A junction boundary mismatches the germline segment, possibly from a read error. The J gene is TRBJ1-6, the V gene TRBV11-2, with D unclear. CDR1 is SGHAT and CDR2 is FQNNGV in the germline V gene. CDR3 length: 14 residues. CDR3 in amino acids: CVSILEASNSPLHF. The CDR3 DNA follows: TGTGTCAGCATCTTAGAAGCAAGTAATTCACCCCTCCATTTT.

Worth noting for this clonotype: This may be a read error: a much more frequent sequence differs by one nucleotide. The chain combines TRBV12-3 or TRBV12-4 with TRBJ2-1, with TRBD2 matching over 10 bases. There are 14 residues in the CDR3. For the CDR3, the DNA is TGTGCCAGCAGTTCCAGCGGGGGGGGAAATGAGCAGATCTTC. Translating gives CASSSSGGGNEQIF.

This clonotype was seen a single time. No conserved phenylalanine or tryptophan is present at the end of the CDR3, so a read error is the likely explanation. The chain joins TRBV29-1 to TRBJ1-1; 11 bases fit TRBD1. The germline V gene has CDR1 SQVTM and CDR2 ANQGSEA. The trim removed 6 bases at V and 4 bases at J, leaving 10 bases unmatched. The CDR3 consists of 15 residues. The CDR3 is CSVTGTGGMSTEAFL. For the CDR3, the DNA is TGCAGCGTCACCGGGACAGGGGGTATGAGCACTGAAGCTTTCCTT.

Points on this clonotype: This may be a read error: a much more frequent sequence differs by one nucleotide. The genes are TRBV5-6 and TRBJ2-4, with D maybe TRBD1 (6 bases). Germline CDR1 is SGHDT and CDR2 is YYEEEE. Trimming removed 4 bases from V and 2 bases from J, with 13 bases in between. This CDR3 region has 15 residues. CDR3 nucleotide sequence: TGTGCCAGCAGCCAGGACAGACTAACCAAAAACATTCAGTACTTC. Residues: CASSQDRLTKNIQYF.

Points on this clonotype: A much larger clone lies one base from this, so it may be a read error. The chain carries TRBV11-2 and TRBJ1-4, with unresolved D. Trimming stripped 3 bases from V and 13 bases from J, with 12 bases between. This CDR3 is 12 amino acids long. Germline CDR1 reads SGHAT; CDR2 reads FQNNGV. CDR3 coding DNA: TGTGCCAGCAGCTTTGATAAGGGCATACTGTTTTTT. Protein sequence: CASSFDKGILFF.

This chain joins TRBV20-1 and TRBJ1-4, with 9 bases identical to TRBD1. This CDR3 is 15 amino acids long. V shed 5 bases, J shed 9 bases, and the junction held 13 bases outside the gene matches. Germline V lookup: CDR1 DFQATT, CDR2 SNEGSKA (reference sequence). For the CDR3, the DNA is TGCAGTGCTGCCCGACAGGGGGTAGCAGGGAAAAAACTGTTTTTT. Residues: CSAARQGVAGKKLFF.

The rearrangement joins TRBV7-9 to TRBJ2-3; possible D gene TRBD1, 5 bases. Germline CDR1 is SEHNR and CDR2 is FQNEAQ (reference sequence). V gave up 3 bases and J gave up 4 bases, with 14 bases separating them. The CDR3 consists of 15 residues. The CDR3 coding sequence is TGTGCCAGCAGCTTTGGCGGCAGGGTGGCAGATACGCAGTATTTT. Protein sequence: CASSFGGRVADTQYF.

On this clonotype itself: Given a much more abundant clone one base away, this may be a read error. The V gene is TRBV12-3 or TRBV12-4, the J gene TRBJ2-5; D may match TRBD1 or TRBD2 (5 bases each). The CDR3 runs to 16 residues. DNA of the CDR3: TGTGCCAGCTGTTTTAATTCTCTCGGGGCTGGGGAGACCCAGTACTTC. Translation: CASCFNSLGAGETQYF.

This clonotype was seen only a few times. This could be a read error, since a much larger clone is one nucleotide away. The V and J genes are TRBV4-3 and TRBJ2-2, with D possibly TRBD2 on 5 matching bases. CDR1 is LGHNA and CDR2 is YSLEER in the germline V gene. The length of the CDR3 is 13 residues. The CDR3 nucleotides are TGCGCCAGCAGCCGAGAGAGGACCGGGGAGCCGTTTTTT. Residues: CASSRERTGEPFF.

This chain joins TRBV11-2 and TRBJ2-7; 8 positions agree with TRBD1. The length of the CDR3 is 14 residues. The V gene's germline CDR1 is SGHAT and CDR2 FQNNGV. This chain's CDR3 is CPSSYRDRGYEQYF. The CDR3 DNA reads as TGTCCTAGCAGCTACCGTGACAGGGGATACGAGCAGTACTTC.

In the case of this clonotype: Mismatch with germline at one junction end may stem from a read error. This chain uses TRBV20-1 with TRBJ1-1; D not certain. Germline values: CDR1 DFQATT, CDR2 SNEGSKA (reference sequence). The CDR3 length is 13 residues. The CDR3 DNA reads as TGCAGTACTATTTCAGGTATGAACACTGAGGCTTTCTTT. This gives the protein CSTISGMNTEAFF.

The chain recombines TRBV5-1 with TRBJ2-7; D is undetermined. Trimming removed 2 bases at V and 3 bases at J, with 9 bases between. CDR1 is SGHRS, CDR2 YFSETQ, per germline. CDR3 length equals 13 residues. The CDR3 region is CASSFQDGYEQYF. CDR3 in DNA: TGCGCCAGCAGCTTCCAGGACGGCTACGAGCAGTACTTC.

Comments on this clonotype: Because the CDR3 is missing its conserved closing phenylalanine or tryptophan, this is likely a read error. CDR3 residues: CSAILAGGLREQFL. Here the CDR3 DNA reads TGCAGTGCTATACTAGCGGGGGGCCTGCGTGAGCAGTTCTTA. This chain links TRBV20-1 with TRBJ2-7, with 12 bases identical to TRBD2. The DNA matches TRBJ2-1 better at its end, which makes the J call doubtful. This CDR3 is built from 14 residues. From germline, CDR1 is DFQATT and CDR2 SNEGSKA (reference sequence).